Below are 26 T cell receptor beta chains sequenced from a single sample in a study of cytomegalovirus exposure and HLA in healthy donors. In the PCR, 60 Vbeta and 13 Jbeta primers were used. Profiled with immunoSEQ multiplex PCR; TCRdb holds only in-frame clones, not every one. The sample yields some 160,000 clones, around 80% seen once. Sequenced sample: PBMCs. The source is a man aged 35-49 years in good health and CMV-seronegative.

The genes are TRBV11-2 and TRBJ1-4, with TRBD1 matching over 8 bases. This CDR3 has 13 amino acids. The germline V gene encodes CDR1 SGHAT and CDR2 FQNNGV. The V gene end was trimmed by 5 bases and the J gene end by 10 bases; junction bases not matched to a gene: 6. The CDR3 is CASSRDRGGKLFF. Here the CDR3 DNA reads TGTGCCAGCAGCCGTGACAGGGGCGGAAAACTGTTTTTT. The complete variable domain, with remaining parts taken from reference TRBV11-2 and TRBJ1-4, reads EAGVAQSPRYKIIEKRQSVAFWCNPISGHATLYWYQQILGQGPKLLIQFQNNGVVDDSQLPKDRFSAERLKGVDSTLKIQPAKLEDSAVYLCASSRDRGGKLFFGSGTQLSVL.

This chain uses TRBV5-4 with TRBJ2-5; tentatively, D is TRBD1 (6 bases). Trimming removed 2 bases from V and 0 bases from J, with 8 bases in between. Per germline, CDR1 SGHNT and CDR2 YYREEE (reference sequence). This CDR3 region has 14 residues. The CDR3 here is CASSFDRYQETQYF. The DNA of the CDR3 is TGTGCCAGCAGCTTTGACAGGTACCAAGAGACCCAGTACTTC.

The V and J genes are TRBV2 and TRBJ2-7; 14 bases match TRBD2. Germline assignment: CDR1 SNHLY and CDR2 FYNNEI. Trimming cost V 4 bases and J 7 bases; bases outside gene matches: 3. The CDR3 is made up of 14 amino acids. The DNA of the CDR3 is TGTGCCAGCAGTGGACTAGCGGGGGGGCTTGAGCAGTACTTC. Translation: CASSGLAGGLEQYF. The full variable domain, in which reference TRBV2 and TRBJ2-7 provide the parts outside the CDR3, is EPEVTQTPSHQVTQMGQEVILRCVPISNHLYFYWYRQILGQKVEFLVSFYNNEISEKSEIFDDQFSVERPDGSNFTLKIRSTKLEDSAMYFCASSGLAGGLEQYFGPGTRLTVT.

This chain uses TRBV7-9 with TRBJ2-7; 10 bases are shared with TRBD2. The CDR3 totals 14 residues. V gave up 4 bases and J gave up 7 bases; unmatched junction bases: 7. Germline CDR1 SEHNR, CDR2 FQNEAQ (reference sequence). The chain's CDR3 is CASSSTSGRSEQYF. The DNA for the CDR3 is TGTGCCAGCAGCTCGACTAGCGGGCGCTCTGAGCAGTACTTC.

The rearrangement uses TRBV4-3 and TRBJ2-2, with a tentative D call TRBD2 (6 bases). Trimming removed 1 base from V and 4 bases from J, with 13 bases in between. The CDR3 covers 16 residues. Germline-derived CDR1 and CDR2 are LGHNA and YSLEER. The CDR3 sequence is CASSQGRGWATGELFF. The CDR3 nucleotides read TGCGCCAGCAGCCAAGGGCGGGGTTGGGCCACCGGGGAGCTGTTTTTT.

The gene calls are TRBV19 and TRBJ2-5; D possibly corresponds to TRBD2 (5 bases). The assigned J gene may be wrong: the sequence end matches TRBJ2-7 better. Germline V CDR1 and CDR2: LNHDA, SQIVND (reference sequence). The CDR3 spans 13 residues. The CDR3 DNA reads as TGTGCCAGTAGTAGAGGGCCGGCCAGCGAGCAGTACTTC. Residues: CASSRGPASEQYF.

The chain employs TRBV4-3 and TRBJ1-6; unclear D gene. This CDR3 comprises 15 residues. V lost 1 base and J 9 bases, leaving 13 bases between the germline ends. Germline loops: CDR1 LGHNA, CDR2 YSLEER. The CDR3 loop reads CASSQVYGVSSPLHF. The CDR3 DNA is TGCGCCAGCAGCCAAGTTTACGGGGTGAGTTCACCCCTCCACTTT.

The genes are TRBV29-1 and TRBJ1-2; possibly TRBD1 for D (6 bases). The V gene's germline CDR1 is SQVTM and CDR2 ANQGSEA. Trimming stripped 7 bases from V and 2 bases from J, with 14 bases between. This CDR3 comprises 13 residues. The CDR3 protein is CSATRGANYGYTF. Here the CDR3 DNA reads TGCAGCGCCACCAGGGGCGCGAACTATGGCTACACCTTC.

This chain joins TRBV4-1 and TRBJ2-2; 8 nucleotides align to TRBD1. The CDR3 sequence is 16 residues long. The germline gives CDR1 MGHRA, CDR2 YSYEKL. V was pared by 7 bases and J by 4 bases, with 11 bases of the junction left unmatched. CDR3 protein: CASTSVDRGPTGELFF. As DNA, the CDR3 is TGCGCCAGCACCTCAGTCGACAGGGGCCCCACCGGGGAGCTGTTTTTT.

V gene TRBV9 combines with J gene TRBJ2-2, with 13 bases matching TRBD2. V was clipped by 4 bases and J by 0 bases; unmatched bases: 6. Per the germline V gene, CDR1 is SGDLS and CDR2 is YYNGEE. The length of the CDR3 is 18 residues. The CDR3 DNA reads TGTGCCAGCAGCCATCGGGGACTAGCGGGACCGAACACCGGGGAGCTGTTTTTT. Translated, it gives CASSHRGLAGPNTGELFF.

V gene TRBV4-1 combines with J gene TRBJ2-3; 7 nucleotides match TRBD2. This CDR3 is built from 16 residues. Germline CDR1 reads MGHRA; CDR2 reads YSYEKL. V trimming: 4 bases; J trimming: 1 base; junction bases outside the gene matches: 8. In DNA form, the CDR3 reads TGCGCCAGCAGCCCCCTAGGAGGACTAGGCACAGATACGCAGTATTTT. Residues: CASSPLGGLGTDTQYF.

The rearrangement joins TRBV7-9 to TRBJ1-2; 9 nucleotides align to TRBD1. The CDR3 sequence is 15 residues long. The germline CDR1 and CDR2 sequences are SEHNR and FQNEAQ (reference sequence). Trimming took 4 bases from V and 1 from J; bases not matched to a gene: 4. CDR3 in amino acids: CASSSWDRDNYGYTF. The CDR3 coding sequence is TGTGCCAGCAGCTCTTGGGACAGGGATAACTATGGCTACACCTTC.

The CDR3 spells CATSVSSNQPQHF. The DNA for the CDR3 is TGTGCCACCAGCGTTAGTAGCAATCAGCCCCAGCATTTT. The V gene is TRBV15, the J gene TRBJ1-5, with D unresolved. This CDR3 comprises 13 residues. The V gene lost 5 bases and the J gene lost 0 bases, with 5 bases spanning the gap. Germline V gene lookup returns CDR1 LNHNV and CDR2 YYDKDF (reference sequence).

The V gene is TRBV18, the J gene TRBJ2-2; D is uncertain. V was trimmed by 4 bases and J by 6 bases, leaving 12 bases between them. Germline V lookup: CDR1 KGHSH, CDR2 LQKENI. The CDR3 has 14 amino acids. CDR3 in amino acids: CASSLARSAGELFF. CDR3 sequence (DNA): TGTGCCAGCTCACTCGCCCGGTCGGCCGGGGAGCTGTTTTTT.

This clone occurred a few times. The chain joins TRBV4-3 to TRBJ2-1; 13 bases agree with TRBD2. The J segment lost 9 bases and the V segment lost 0 bases, leaving 5 bases of the junction unmatched. The CDR3 is 16 amino acids. The germline V gene encodes CDR1 LGHNA and CDR2 YSLEER. CDR3 sequence reads: CASSQEFRLAGGEQFF. CDR3 nucleotide sequence: TGCGCCAGCAGCCAAGAGTTCCGACTAGCGGGAGGTGAGCAGTTCTTC.

The chain recombines TRBV7-8 with TRBJ2-5; TRBD1 matches 8 bases. The CDR3 is 15 residues long. V shed 4 bases and J 3 bases; nucleotides not matched to a gene: 7. Germline V lookup: CDR1 SGHVS, CDR2 FQNEAQ. CDR3 region: CASSSGGQGKETQYF. CDR3 coding DNA: TGTGCCAGCAGCTCTGGCGGACAGGGAAAAGAGACCCAGTACTTC.

The rearrangement uses TRBV11-2 and TRBJ1-1, with D possibly matching TRBD1 (6 bases). Germline V gene sequence: CDR1 SGHAT, CDR2 FQNNGV. CDR3 length: 13 amino acids. V was shortened by 1 base and J by 10 bases, with 13 bases between the two germline ends. The CDR3 reads CASSLGPGERAFF. The CDR3 nucleotides read TGTGCCAGCAGCTTAGGGCCAGGGGAACGAGCTTTCTTT.

The chain has TRBV6-1 and TRBJ1-2, with a weak D call TRBD1 (6 bases). This CDR3 has 12 amino acids. V lost 7 bases to trimming and J lost 2 bases, with 8 bases between them. Germline V gene data show CDR1 as MNHNS and CDR2 as SASEGT. The CDR3 sequence: CASNTGNYGYTF. CDR3 bases: TGTGCCAGCAACACAGGGAACTATGGCTACACCTTC.

The J gene is TRBJ2-7, the V gene TRBV19, with TRBD2 matching 7 bases. V was clipped by 3 bases and J by 6 bases; unmatched bases: 5. This CDR3 comprises 13 residues. The germline V gene encodes CDR1 LNHDA and CDR2 SQIVND (reference sequence). CDR3 amino acids: CASSIGVAGEQYF. In nucleotides, the CDR3 is TGTGCCAGTAGTATCGGAGTAGCGGGCGAGCAGTACTTC. The complete variable domain, with remaining parts taken from reference TRBV19 and TRBJ2-7, reads DGGITQSPKYLFRKEGQNVTLSCEQNLNHDAMYWYRQDPGQGLRLIYYSQIVNDFQKGDIAEGYSVSREKKESFPLTVTSAQKNPTAFYLCASSIGVAGEQYFGPGTRLTVT.

This chain joins TRBV14 and TRBJ2-2; the match to TRBD1 covers 7 bases. This CDR3 is built from 15 residues. Germline loops: CDR1 SGHDN, CDR2 FVKESK. After removal of 3 bases from V and 4 bases from J, the junction contained 5 bases not matched to a gene. CDR3 bases: TGTGCCAGCAGCCAGACAGGGAAGGGCACCGGGGAGCTGTTTTTT. Translation: CASSQTGKGTGELFF. The complete variable domain, with remaining parts taken from reference TRBV14 and TRBJ2-2, reads EAGVTQFPSHSVIEKGQTVTLRCDPISGHDNLYWYRRVMGKEIKFLLHFVKESKQDESGMPNNRFLAERTGGTYSTLKVQPAELEDSGVYFCASSQTGKGTGELFFGEGSRLTVL.

J is TRBJ1-1 and V is TRBV2, with D unresolved. There are 13 residues in the CDR3. Germline V gives CDR1 SNHLY, CDR2 FYNNEI. The V end was cut by 3 bases, the J end by 7 bases, with 12 bases between. The CDR3 is CASSDRASLEAFF. The CDR3 DNA follows: TGTGCCAGCAGTGATAGAGCCTCCCTTGAAGCTTTCTTT.

The chain is built from TRBV11-2 and TRBJ2-3; D ambiguous. CDR3 length: 13 amino acids. Trimming took 4 bases from V and 9 from J, leaving 14 bases between them. CDR1 is SGHAT and CDR2 is FQNNGV in the germline V gene. The CDR3 spells CASSSPAHGTQYF. The CDR3 coding sequence is TGTGCCAGCAGCTCCCCGGCCCACGGGACGCAGTATTTT.

The rearrangement uses TRBV10-3 and TRBJ1-2; 12 bases agree with TRBD1. After removal of 8 bases from V and 4 bases from J, the junction contained 8 bases not matched to a gene. Per germline, CDR1 ENHRY and CDR2 SYGVKD. CDR3 size: 15 residues. The CDR3 nucleotides read TGTGCCATCCTCGGGACAGGGGGCGCCGGCTATGGCTACACCTTC. Its protein product is CAILGTGGAGYGYTF.

This clone was picked up one time. V and J are TRBV18 and TRBJ1-2; 7 nucleotides agree with TRBD1. The CDR3 is 15 residues long. CDR1 is KGHSH and CDR2 is LQKENI in the germline V gene. J gave up 7 bases and V 6 bases, and 14 bases lay outside the gene matches. The CDR3 region has the DNA TGTGCCAGCTCCCAGCCGGGACAGCTATCGGGTGGCTACACCTTC. Translating gives CASSQPGQLSGGYTF.

V gene TRBV7-9 combines with J gene TRBJ1-2, with D perhaps TRBD1 (5 bases). Germline V CDR1 and CDR2: SEHNR, FQNEAQ (reference sequence). V was shortened by 5 bases and J by 7 bases, with 17 bases between the two germline ends. The CDR3 has 14 amino acids. The CDR3 DNA follows: TGTGCCAGCAGCCGGGGGGACGGCGAGGGTGGCTACACCTTC. This codes for CASSRGDGEGGYTF.

This chain connects TRBV19 to TRBJ2-3; 8 nucleotides agree with TRBD2. Losses at the gene ends were 0 bases for V and 1 base for J; bases not matched to a gene: 3. This CDR3 comprises 16 residues. The germline gives CDR1 LNHDA, CDR2 SQIVND (reference sequence). For the CDR3, the DNA is TGTGCCAGTAGTATAGAGGGTAGCGGGGGCACAGATACGCAGTATTTT. Translating it yields CASSIEGSGGTDTQYF.